The T cell receptor (beta chain) under discussion was sequenced for a study of regulatory T cells in long-lasting Graves disease. V was pared by 3 bases and J by 3 bases, with 5 bases of the junction left unmatched. Per the germline V gene, CDR1 is MGHRA and CDR2 is YSYEKL. This CDR3 contains 16 residues. Indicated time point: newly diagnosed GD, antithyroid drugs for less than 3 months. PBMC RNA was the source of the TCR library. Building the TCR beta libraries relied on iRepertoire HTBI primers, and CDR3 regions underwent Arm-PCR. TCRdb redid the calling of the multiplex PCR reads with MiXCR, one entry per CDR3 protein. The table lists about 370,000 distinct CDR3 sequences, about a sixth of them singletons. This clonotype was seen at least ten times.

This specimen was peripheral blood mononuclear cells (PBMCs), taken at new diagnosis, from a patient treated with antithyroid drugs. The source of this sequence is a female donor with Graves disease. The chain links TRBV4-1 to TRBJ2-3, with TRBD2 identical over 11 bases. CDR3 in amino acids: CASSQVAGGRTDTQYF. For the CDR3, the DNA is TGCGCCAGCAGCCAGGTAGCGGGGGGGCGTACAGATACGCAGTATTTT.